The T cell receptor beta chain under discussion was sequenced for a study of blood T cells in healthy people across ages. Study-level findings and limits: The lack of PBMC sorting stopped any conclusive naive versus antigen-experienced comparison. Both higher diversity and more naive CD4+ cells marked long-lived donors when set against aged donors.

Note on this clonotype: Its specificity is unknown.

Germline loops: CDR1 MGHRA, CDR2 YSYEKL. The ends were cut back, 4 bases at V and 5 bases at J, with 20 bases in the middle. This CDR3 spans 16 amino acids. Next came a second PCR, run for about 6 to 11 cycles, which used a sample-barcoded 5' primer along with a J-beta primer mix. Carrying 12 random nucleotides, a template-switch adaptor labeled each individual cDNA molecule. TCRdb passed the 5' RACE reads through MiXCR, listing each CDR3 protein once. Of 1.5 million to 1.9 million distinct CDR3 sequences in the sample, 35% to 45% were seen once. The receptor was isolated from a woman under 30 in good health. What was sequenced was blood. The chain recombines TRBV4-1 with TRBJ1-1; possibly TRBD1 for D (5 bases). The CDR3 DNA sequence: TGCGCCAGCAGCCGCGGGTTACCGCTCGGGGGAACTGAAGCTTTCTTT. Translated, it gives CASSRGLPLGGTEAFF.